The clone carrying this TCR beta chain was detected ten times or more. CDR3 length: 13 amino acids. The V end lost 1 base, the J end lost 5 bases, and 8 bases lay between the germline ends. The germline CDR1 and CDR2 sequences are LGHDT and YNNKEL (reference sequence). The sample belongs to a study of T cells in Graves' hyperthyroidism and ophthalmopathy. RNA transcripts gave rise to amplified TCR beta CDR3 regions. A set of HTBI primers served as the primers for a first-round RT-PCR of the TCR CDR3. TCRdb analysed the multiplex PCR reads with MiXCR anew, one entry per CDR3 protein. The sample records about 300,000 distinct CDR3 sequences, less than 30% being singletons.

The sample comprised blood. The chain carries TRBV3-1 and TRBJ1-2; maybe TRBD1 (6 bases). The receptor was isolated from a man between 35 and 55 years old with Graves' hyperthyroidism that later progressed to Graves' ophthalmopathy. The CDR3 DNA reads as TGTGCCAGCAGCCAAGGGACAGTATATGGCTACACCTTC. Protein product: CASSQGTVYGYTF.